The 30 T cell receptor beta chains presented below share a single source sample, sequenced in a study of T cell responses to AZD1222 COVID-19 vaccine. The repertoire was sequenced with immunoSEQ multiplex PCR; TCRdb's copy has only in-frame clones and lacks some. The sample has about 64,000 clones, around 80% seen once. The source was peripheral blood, collected 28 days after the second AZD1222 dose. Receptors originate from an adult who received the AZD1222 COVID-19 vaccine.

The gene calls are TRBV15 and TRBJ1-5; D perhaps matches TRBD1 (6 bases). Trimming removed 1 base at V and 1 base at J, with 8 bases between. Germline loops: CDR1 LNHNV, CDR2 YYDKDF (reference sequence). The CDR3 length is 15 residues. The CDR3 region has the DNA TGTGCCACCAGCAGAGTCAGGGGAAGCAATCAGCCCCAGCATTTT. Its translation is CATSRVRGSNQPQHF.

This clone was counted between two and nine times. This chain connects TRBV30 to TRBJ1-1, with D possibly matching TRBD1 (5 bases). Germline V lookup: CDR1 GTSNPN, CDR2 SVGIG (reference sequence). Trimming shortened V by 2 bases and J by 4 bases, and 17 bases separated the two germline ends. The CDR3 loop spans 15 amino acids. The CDR3 region is CAWSFRQGGVTEAFF. In nucleotides, the CDR3 is TGTGCCTGGAGTTTCCGGCAGGGAGGTGTCACTGAAGCTTTCTTT.

The chain carries TRBV7-2 and TRBJ1-3; TRBD1 matches 10 bases. The CDR3 contains 16 residues. Trimming at V came to 1 base and at J to 2 bases, leaving 2 bases not matched to a gene. Germline V CDR1 and CDR2: SGHTA, FQGNSA. The CDR3 is CASSLVGTGAGNTIYF. The DNA for the CDR3 is TGTGCCAGCAGCTTAGTAGGGACAGGGGCTGGAAACACCATATATTTT.

The CDR3 loop reads CASSVEGGGWFVDTEAFF. The CDR3 bases are TGTGCCAGCAGTGTAGAGGGGGGGGGCTGGTTCGTGGACACTGAAGCTTTCTTT. V is TRBV6-1 and J is TRBJ1-1; tentative D call: TRBD1 (6 bases). Germline CDR1 and CDR2: MNHNS and SASEGT. The CDR3 totals 18 residues. V lost 4 bases, J lost 3 bases, and 24 bases lay in between.

The chain is built from TRBV27 and TRBJ2-7; TRBD1 matches at 7 bases. The V gene end was trimmed by 5 bases and the J gene end by 6 bases; junction bases not matched to a gene: 7. This CDR3 has 13 amino acids. Germline V gives CDR1 MNHEY, CDR2 SMNVEV (reference sequence). CDR3 residues: CASSDTGDGEQYF. CDR3 coding DNA: TGTGCCAGCAGTGATACAGGGGATGGCGAGCAGTACTTC.

Only a few counts were recorded for this clone. The CDR3 spells CASSLALGQGANTGELFF. CDR3 nucleotides: TGTGCCAGCAGCCTAGCCCTTGGCCAGGGCGCGAACACCGGGGAGCTGTTTTTT. The genes are TRBV5-4 and TRBJ2-2, with D perhaps given as TRBD1 or TRBD2 (5 bases each). Germline loops: CDR1 SGHNT, CDR2 YYREEE (reference sequence). Between the trimmed V and J ends, which lost 4 bases and 0 bases, there was a span of 19 bases. The CDR3 contains 18 residues. The variable domain in full, completed from reference TRBV5-4 and TRBJ2-2, reads ETGVTQSPTHLIKTRGQQVTLRCSSQSGHNTVSWYQQALGQGPQFIFQYYREEENGRGNFPPRFSGLQFPNYSSELNVNALELDDSALYLCASSLALGQGANTGELFFGEGSRLTVL.

The gene calls are TRBV9 and TRBJ1-1; possibly TRBD1 for D (6 bases). Germline assignment: CDR1 SGDLS and CDR2 YYNGEE. V lost 3 bases to trimming and J lost 3 bases, with 9 bases between them. This CDR3 has 13 residues. CDR3 amino acids: CASSEGGYTEAFF. The CDR3 region has the DNA TGTGCCAGCAGCGAGGGGGGGTACACTGAAGCTTTCTTT.

V is TRBV3-1 (or the pseudogene TRBV3-2) and J is TRBJ2-2; 12 positions match TRBD2. V dropped 4 bases and J dropped 1; count of bases not matched to a gene: 4. CDR3 length: 17 residues. Germline lookup yields CDR1 LGHDT and CDR2 YNNKEL (reference sequence). CDR3 sequence (DNA): TGTGCCAGCAGCCGCCTGGGACTAGCGGGGAACACCGGGGAGCTGTTTTTT. Protein sequence: CASSRLGLAGNTGELFF.

The V gene is TRBV18, the J gene TRBJ2-1; D remains unclear. The CDR3 is made up of 13 amino acids. CDR1 is KGHSH and CDR2 is LQKENI in the germline V gene. V gave up 1 base and J gave up 4 bases, with 5 bases separating them. The CDR3, as DNA: TGTGCCAGCTCACCACAACAGTACAATGAGCAGTTCTTC. Translated, it gives CASSPQQYNEQFF.

The chain carries TRBV7-9 and TRBJ2-3; 7 bases match TRBD1. Germline assignment: CDR1 SEHNR and CDR2 FQNEAQ (reference sequence). V lost 4 bases and J lost 2; bases outside the gene matches: 9. The CDR3 is 16 amino acids. Here the CDR3 DNA reads TGTGCCAGCAGCTCACCTGGGACAGATGTCACAGATACGCAGTATTTT. It translates to CASSSPGTDVTDTQYF.

The chain recombines TRBV6-5 with TRBJ2-1; 13 nucleotides line up with TRBD2. After removal of 6 bases from V and 8 bases from J, the junction contained 7 bases not matched to a gene. CDR3 length: 15 residues. Germline V CDR1 and CDR2: MNHEY, SVGAGI. The CDR3: CASSTTSGGAHEQFF. The CDR3 bases are TGTGCCAGCAGCACTACTAGCGGGGGGGCCCATGAGCAGTTCTTC.

This chain connects TRBV29-1 to TRBJ2-5, with 7 bases that match TRBD1. The CDR3 spans 13 residues. Trimming cost V 2 bases and J 1 base; bases outside gene matches: 1. Germline CDR1 SQVTM, CDR2 ANQGSEA. The CDR3 spells CSVERDSQETQYF. In nucleotides, the CDR3 is TGCAGCGTTGAAAGGGACAGCCAAGAGACCCAGTACTTC.

This clone was counted a single time. This chain connects TRBV7-6 to TRBJ1-1, with 7 bases identical to TRBD1. Germline V gene data show CDR1 as SGHVS and CDR2 as FNYEAQ. Trimming at V came to 5 bases and at J to 1 base, leaving 7 bases not matched to a gene. The CDR3 totals 15 residues. The CDR3: CASSTRQGTNTEAFF. The CDR3 DNA is TGTGCCAGCAGCACCCGACAGGGTACGAACACTGAAGCTTTCTTT.

DNA of the CDR3: TGTGCCAGCAGTCCAAAACGACAGGGGGCCTACGAGCAGTACTTC. It codes for CASSPKRQGAYEQYF. The J gene is TRBJ2-7, the V gene TRBV6-5; 9 bases map to TRBD1. V lost 5 bases to trimming and J lost 2 bases; unmatched junction nucleotides: 7. Germline V CDR1 and CDR2: MNHEY, SVGAGI. The CDR3 extends over 15 amino acids.

The chain has TRBV9 and TRBJ1-2, with D unclear. Trimming removed 4 bases at V and 8 bases at J, with 18 bases between. Germline V gene data show CDR1 as SGDLS and CDR2 as YYNGEE. This CDR3 region has 14 residues. CDR3 amino acids: CASSPITPERGYTF. As DNA, the CDR3 is TGTGCCAGCAGCCCGATCACGCCCGAGCGGGGCTACACCTTC.

The chain couples TRBV11-2 to TRBJ2-7, with 14 bases matching TRBD2. This CDR3 region has 15 residues. J was trimmed by 5 bases and V by 5 bases; bases with no gene match: 5. In germline, CDR1 is SGHAT, CDR2 FQNNGV. The chain's CDR3 is CASSLGTSGGNEQYF. CDR3 DNA sequence: TGTGCCAGCAGCCTAGGGACTAGCGGGGGTAACGAGCAGTACTTC.

This chain uses TRBV6-5 with TRBJ2-7; D remains ambiguous. CDR1 MNHEY and CDR2 SVGAGI come from the germline V gene. The CDR3 totals 15 residues. V lost 0 bases and J 2 bases, leaving 11 bases between the germline ends. The CDR3 loop reads CASSYSADRTYEQYF. CDR3 DNA: TGTGCCAGCAGTTACTCGGCCGATAGAACCTACGAGCAGTACTTC.

V usage is TRBV30 and J usage is TRBJ2-7; TRBD2 is a possible D gene (6 bases). Per the germline V gene, CDR1 is GTSNPN and CDR2 is SVGIG (reference sequence). CDR3 length equals 12 residues. V gave up 2 bases and J gave up 7 bases, with 12 bases separating them. CDR3 sequence (DNA): TGTGCCTGGAGTCCGAGACTAGATGAGCAGTACTTC. Translating gives CAWSPRLDEQYF.

The V gene is TRBV18, the J gene TRBJ1-3; a possible D gene is TRBD1 (5 bases). The V gene's germline CDR1 is KGHSH and CDR2 LQKENI. V was cut by 5 bases and J by 2 bases, with 10 bases left in between. The CDR3 covers 14 residues. The CDR3 nucleotides are TGTGCCAGCTCATCCCAGGGAACTGGAAACACCATATATTTT. This translates into CASSSQGTGNTIYF.

V is TRBV24-1 and J is TRBJ1-2; a weak D match, TRBD1 (5 bases). With 7 bases removed from V and 6 bases from J, the gap between germline ends came to 17 bases. CDR1 is KGHDR and CDR2 is SFDVKD in the germline V gene. This CDR3 spans 14 amino acids. The CDR3 nucleotides read TGTGCCACCAGCGAAACAGGAATAACTAATGGCTACACCTTC. Amino acids: CATSETGITNGYTF.

This clone was seen a handful of times. The chain has TRBV5-1 and TRBJ1-1; D remains ambiguous. The CDR3 sequence is 16 residues long. Germline V gene sequence: CDR1 SGHRS, CDR2 YFSETQ. V was cut by 0 bases and J by 1 base, with 13 bases left in between. The CDR3 spells CASSLASIKGNTEAFF. CDR3 DNA: TGCGCCAGCAGCTTGGCCTCTATCAAGGGGAACACTGAAGCTTTCTTT.

The rearrangement links TRBV19 to TRBJ2-1; D is perhaps TRBD1 (7 bases). The germline gives CDR1 LNHDA, CDR2 SQIVND (reference sequence). Trimming took 6 bases from V and 0 from J, leaving 12 bases between them. The CDR3 covers 15 residues. CDR3 residues: CASRGGTDSYNEQFF. The DNA of the CDR3 is TGTGCCAGTAGGGGCGGGACAGACTCCTACAATGAGCAGTTCTTC. Full variable domain (rest looked up from reference TRBV19 and TRBJ2-1): DGGITQSPKYLFRKEGQNVTLSCEQNLNHDAMYWYRQDPGQGLRLIYYSQIVNDFQKGDIAEGYSVSREKKESFPLTVTSAQKNPTAFYLCASRGGTDSYNEQFFGPGTRLTVL.

In this sample, this clone turned up a few times. In nucleotides, the CDR3 is TGCGCCAGCAGTCATACAGGGGGGGCGACCGGGGAGCTGTTTTTT. This encodes CASSHTGGATGELFF. This chain uses TRBV10-1 with TRBJ2-2; D is possibly TRBD1 (8 bases). V was clipped by 5 bases and J by 5 bases, with 15 bases between them. CDR3 length equals 15 residues. Germline CDR1 is WNHNN and CDR2 is SYGVQD (reference sequence).

The chain combines TRBV21-1 with TRBJ2-2; whether TRBD1, the table's D call, matches the DNA was not checked. TRBV21-1 constitutes a pseudogene. This CDR3 is 17 amino acids long. The CDR3 is CASSAKGRAGGTGELFF. The CDR3 DNA follows: TGTGCCAGCAGCGCAAAAGGCAGGGCAGGGGGTACCGGGGAGCTGTTTTTT.

The CDR3 sequence: CASSLSYSYTEAFF. As DNA, the CDR3 is TGTGCCAGCAGTTTATCGTATTCCTACACTGAAGCTTTCTTT. This chain joins TRBV27 and TRBJ1-1; D uncertain. The CDR3 is 14 amino acids. The V gene lost 0 bases and the J gene lost 3 bases, with 8 bases spanning the gap. The germline gives CDR1 MNHEY, CDR2 SMNVEV (reference sequence).

This clone appeared a few times. The chain carries TRBV6-5 and TRBJ1-1; D ambiguous. CDR3 length equals 14 residues. V lost 4 bases and J lost 3, with 12 bases in between. In germline, CDR1 is MNHEY, CDR2 SVGAGI. The CDR3 nucleotides are TGTGCCAGCAGTTCGCGGATCCCGCACACTGAAGCTTTCTTT. It codes for CASSSRIPHTEAFF.

The chain combines TRBV4-1 with TRBJ2-1, with 7 bases aligning to TRBD1. The V gene end was trimmed by 4 bases and the J gene end by 5 bases; junction bases not matched to a gene: 8. Per the germline V gene, CDR1 is MGHRA and CDR2 is YSYEKL. The CDR3 runs to 15 residues. CDR3 amino acids: CASSRTGTANNEQFF. In DNA form, the CDR3 reads TGCGCCAGCAGCCGAACCGGGACAGCGAACAATGAGCAGTTCTTC.

The gene calls are TRBV4-1 and TRBJ1-6, with D tentatively TRBD1 (6 bases). Per germline, CDR1 MGHRA and CDR2 YSYEKL. The V end lost 1 base, the J end lost 2 bases, and 6 bases lay between the germline ends. CDR3 length equals 15 residues. CDR3 sequence reads: CASSQGTAYNSPLHF. CDR3 bases: TGCGCCAGCAGCCAAGGGACAGCCTATAATTCACCCCTCCACTTT.

V gene TRBV11-2 combines with J gene TRBJ1-5; TRBD1 is a possible D gene (6 bases). The CDR3 totals 15 residues. Germline V gene sequence: CDR1 SGHAT, CDR2 FQNNGV. V lost 0 bases to trimming and J lost 6 bases, with 12 bases between them. CDR3 bases: TGTGCCAGCAGCTTAGAAACAGGGTTGGGTCAGCCCCAGCATTTT. Translation gives CASSLETGLGQPQHF.

This clone was found a few times. CDR3 nucleotides: TGTGCCAGCAGCGTAGATGGGGCGGGCAATCAGCCCCAGCATTTT. Translating it yields CASSVDGAGNQPQHF. V and J are TRBV9 and TRBJ1-5; D perhaps matches TRBD1 (5 bases). The CDR3 length is 15 residues. The germline V and J ends were trimmed by 0 bases and 2 bases, with 9 bases remaining between them. Looked up from germline, CDR1 is SGDLS and CDR2 is YYNGEE.